This T cell receptor (beta chain) stems from a study of blood T cell repertoires in COVID-19. Overall study: Donors in the United States, Italy and Spain gave samples during acute or convalescent COVID-19. In each case, the material was cDNA or gDNA derived from T cells, B-cell-depleted T cells, or PBMCs.

The CDR3 consists of 14 residues. The germline gives CDR1 SGHAT, CDR2 FQDESV (reference sequence). Trimming took off 2 bases at V and 8 bases at J, with 15 bases between the two ends. Assay used: immunoSEQ multiplex PCR; TCRdb lists only in-frame clones, some missing. The data contain roughly 140,000 clones, roughly nine tenths of them singletons. The sample comprised peripheral blood. The TCR comes from a woman aged 70-85 years with acute or convalescent COVID-19. The chain recombines TRBV11-1 with TRBJ1-2, with D tentatively TRBD1 (5 bases). DNA for the CDR3: TGTGCCAGCAGCTTATCAGGGTTTTCGGTCGGCTACACCTTC. Amino acid sequence: CASSLSGFSVGYTF.